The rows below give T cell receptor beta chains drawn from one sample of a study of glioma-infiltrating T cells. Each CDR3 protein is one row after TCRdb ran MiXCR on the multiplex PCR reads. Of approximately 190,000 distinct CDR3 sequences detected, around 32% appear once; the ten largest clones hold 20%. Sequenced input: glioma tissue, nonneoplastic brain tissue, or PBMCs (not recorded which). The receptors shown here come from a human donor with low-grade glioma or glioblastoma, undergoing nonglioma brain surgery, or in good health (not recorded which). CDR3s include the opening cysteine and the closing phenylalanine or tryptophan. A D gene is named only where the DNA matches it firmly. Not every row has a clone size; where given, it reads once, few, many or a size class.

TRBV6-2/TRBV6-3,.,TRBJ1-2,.,TGTGCCAGCAATCCAGGTTATGGCTACATCTTC,CASNPGYGYIF
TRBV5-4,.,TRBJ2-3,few,TGTGCCAGCAGCTTGGTCGCGGGCTATAGGCCAGATACGCAGTATTTT,CASSLVAGYRPDTQYF
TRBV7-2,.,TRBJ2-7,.,TGTGCCAGCAGCCCAATGGAAAGCTCCTACGAGCAGTACTTC,CASSPMESSYEQYF
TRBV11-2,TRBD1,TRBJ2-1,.,TGTGCCAGCCGCCTGGACAGGCTCTCCTACAATGAGCAGTTCTTC,CASRLDRLSYNEQFF
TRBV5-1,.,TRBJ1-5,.,TGCGCCAGCAGCTTGGATTCCGGGCTTAGCAATCAGCCCCAGCATTTT,CASSLDSGLSNQPQHF
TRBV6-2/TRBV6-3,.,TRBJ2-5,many,TGTGCCAGCAGTTATCCTGACAGTTTCGAGACCCAGTACTTC,CASSYPDSFETQYF
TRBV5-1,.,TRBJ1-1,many,TGCGCCAGCAGCTCGGGCCCAGGTACGGCAGCTTTCTTT,CASSSGPGTAAFF
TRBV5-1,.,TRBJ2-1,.,TGCCCCAGCAGCAACTACAATGAGCAGTTCTTC,CPSSNYNEQFF
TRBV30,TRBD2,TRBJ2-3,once,TGTGCCTGGAGCCCGAGGGGCGGGAGGAGAGATACGCAGTATTTT,CAWSPRGGRRDTQYF
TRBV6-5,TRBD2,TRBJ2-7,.,TGTGCCAGCAGTTACTCTTCCCCCTCGACTAGCGGCACCTACGAGCAGTACTTC,CASSYSSPSTSGTYEQYF
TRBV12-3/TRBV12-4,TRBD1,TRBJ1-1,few,TGTGCCAGCAAGGGACAGGGGGCGAACACTGAAGCTTTCTTT,CASKGQGANTEAFF
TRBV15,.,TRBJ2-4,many,TGTGCCACCAGCAGAGATTGGGGGGGGGGCAGAAACATTCAGTACTTC,CATSRDWGGGRNIQYF
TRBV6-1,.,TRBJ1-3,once,TGTGCCAGCAGCGACAGGACCTCTGGAAACGCCACATATTTT,CASSDRTSGNATYF
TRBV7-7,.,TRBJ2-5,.,TGTGCTCTCGCTCAGGGAGAGACCCAGTACTTC,CALAQGETQYF
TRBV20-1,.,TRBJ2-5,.,TGCAGTGCTAGCAGAGACAGAGAAGAGAACCAGTACTTC,CSASRDREENQYF
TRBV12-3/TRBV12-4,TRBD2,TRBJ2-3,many,TGTGCCAGCACCCCCGAGGGGGGACTAGCGACAGATACGCAGTATTTT,CASTPEGGLATDTQYF
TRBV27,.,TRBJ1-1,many,TGTGCCAGCCGAGGATACAGGGAAAACACTGAAGCTTTCTTT,CASRGYRENTEAFF
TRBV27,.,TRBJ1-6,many,TGTGCCAGCAGTTTAACGCATATTCAGCCCCTCCACTTT,CASSLTHIQPLHF
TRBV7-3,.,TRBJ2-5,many,TGTGCCAGCAGCTTCGGGACTCCCCCAAAGACCCAGTACTTC,CASSFGTPPKTQYF
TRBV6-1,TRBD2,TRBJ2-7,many,TGTGCCAGCAGTAGCGGGATCCACGAGCAGTACTTC,CASSSGIHEQYF
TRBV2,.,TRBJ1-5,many,TGTGCCAGCAGTGCAAGAACCGGAGGTCAGCCCCAGCATTTT,CASSARTGGQPQHF
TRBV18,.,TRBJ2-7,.,TGTGCCAGCTCACCTTCCGCAGGGGGGAGCTCAATGGTGCAGTACTTC,CASSPSAGGSSMVQYF
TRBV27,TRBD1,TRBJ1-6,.,TGTGCCAGCAGTTTATGGACAGGGTCGAATTCACCCCTCCACTTT,CASSLWTGSNSPLHF
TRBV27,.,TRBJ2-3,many,TGTGCCAGCAGTTTAATACAGGGTTCAGATACGCAGTATTTT,CASSLIQGSDTQYF
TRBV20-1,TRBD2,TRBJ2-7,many,TGCAGTGCTAGTCTAGCGGGCTTATACGAGCAGTACTTC,CSASLAGLYEQYF
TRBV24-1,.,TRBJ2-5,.,TGTGCCACCAGTGCTGCGCACCAAGAGACCCGGTACTTC,CATSAAHQETRYF
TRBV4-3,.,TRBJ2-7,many,TGCGCCAGCAGCCAAGAGGGGGGGACAGACTCCTACGAGCAGTACTTC,CASSQEGGTDSYEQYF
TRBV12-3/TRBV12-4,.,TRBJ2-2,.,TGTGCCAGCAGTTCGCGCAAAGCAGGGGTGCGCGGGGAGCTGCTTTTT,CASSSRKAGVRGELLF
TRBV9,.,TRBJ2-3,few,TGTGCCAGCAGCGTACGGGTATCGGATACGCAGTATTTT,CASSVRVSDTQYF
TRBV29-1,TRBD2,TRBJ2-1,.,TGCAGCGTTGGATGGGGACTAGCGGGTTTTTCCTACAATGAGCAGTTCTTC,CSVGWGLAGFSYNEQFF
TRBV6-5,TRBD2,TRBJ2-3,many,TGTGCCAGCAGTTACTCGAGAGGACTAGCGGGATTTACGGATACGCAGTATTTT,CASSYSRGLAGFTDTQYF
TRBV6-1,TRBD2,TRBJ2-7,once,TGTGCCAGCAGCTCAATTAGCGGGAGGTTCCACGAGCAGTACTTC,CASSSISGRFHEQYF
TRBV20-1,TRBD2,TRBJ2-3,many,TGCAGTGCCAGACGGGGGGGAACTAGCACAGATACGCAGTATTTT,CSARRGGTSTDTQYF
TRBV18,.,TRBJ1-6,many,TGTGCCAGCTCACCAGCGGAGAATTCACCCCTCCACTTT,CASSPAENSPLHF
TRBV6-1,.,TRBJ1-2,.,TGTGCCAGAAGCACGGGCCAGGAGTACTATGTCTACACCTTC,CARSTGQEYYVYTF
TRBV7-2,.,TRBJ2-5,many,TGTGCCAGCAGCTTTGACAGACAAGAGACCCAGTACTTC,CASSFDRQETQYF
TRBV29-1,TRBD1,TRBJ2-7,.,TGCAGCGTTGGGACAGGGTACGTCGAGCAGTACTTC,CSVGTGYVEQYF
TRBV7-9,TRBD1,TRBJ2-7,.,TGTGCCAGCAGCCCTCAGGGGGCTCCTAGCGAGCAGTACTTC,CASSPQGAPSEQYF